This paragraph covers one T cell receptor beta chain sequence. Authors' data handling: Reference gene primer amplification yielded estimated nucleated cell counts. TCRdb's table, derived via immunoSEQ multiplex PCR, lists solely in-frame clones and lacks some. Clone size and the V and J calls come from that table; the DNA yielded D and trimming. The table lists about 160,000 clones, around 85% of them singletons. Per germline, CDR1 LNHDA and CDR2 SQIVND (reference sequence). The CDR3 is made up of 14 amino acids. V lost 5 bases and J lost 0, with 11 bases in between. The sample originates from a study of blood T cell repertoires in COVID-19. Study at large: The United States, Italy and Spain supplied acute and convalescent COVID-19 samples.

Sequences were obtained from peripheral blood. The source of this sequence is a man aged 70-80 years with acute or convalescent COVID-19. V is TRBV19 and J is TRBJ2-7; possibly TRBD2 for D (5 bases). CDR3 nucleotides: TGTGCCAGTAGTCCGAGGAGGCTCTCCTACGAGCAGTACTTC. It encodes CASSPRRLSYEQYF.